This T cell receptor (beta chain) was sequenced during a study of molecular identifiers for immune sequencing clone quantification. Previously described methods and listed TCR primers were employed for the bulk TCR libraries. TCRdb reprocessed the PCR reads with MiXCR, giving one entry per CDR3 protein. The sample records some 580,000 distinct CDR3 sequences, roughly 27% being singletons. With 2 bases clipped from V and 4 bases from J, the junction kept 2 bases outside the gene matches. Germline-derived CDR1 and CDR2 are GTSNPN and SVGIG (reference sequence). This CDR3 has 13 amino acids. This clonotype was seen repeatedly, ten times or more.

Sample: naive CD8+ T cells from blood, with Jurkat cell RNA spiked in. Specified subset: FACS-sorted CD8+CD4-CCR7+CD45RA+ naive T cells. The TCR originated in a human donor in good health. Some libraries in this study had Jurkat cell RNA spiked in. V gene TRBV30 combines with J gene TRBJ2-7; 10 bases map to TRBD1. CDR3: CAWSTDRGYEQYF. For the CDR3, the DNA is TGTGCCTGGAGTACGGACAGGGGGTACGAGCAGTACTTC. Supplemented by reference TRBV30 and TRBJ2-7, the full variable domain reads SQTIHQWPATLVQPVGSPLSLECTVEGTSNPNLYWYRQAAGRGLQLLFYSVGIGQISSEVPQNLSASRPQDRQFILSSKKLLLSDSGFYLCAWSTDRGYEQYFGPGTRLTVT.